The 21 T cell receptor beta chains below come from one sample, sequenced in a study of blood T cell repertoires in COVID-19. Sequencing used immunoSEQ multiplex PCR; TCRdb keeps in-frame clones, though not all of them. The sample has about 70,000 clones; around 90% are singletons. Sequenced input: peripheral blood. Every receptor here comes from a woman between 18 and 30 years old with acute or convalescent COVID-19.

This sequence joins TRBV6-6 and TRBJ2-1, with D unresolved. This CDR3 contains 16 residues. The germline gives CDR1 MNHNY, CDR2 SVGAGI (reference sequence). Trimming took 0 bases from V and 0 from J, leaving 9 bases between them. Written as DNA, the CDR3 is TGTGCCAGCAGTTACTCCGGCCGGAGCTCCTACAATGAGCAGTTCTTC. Its translation: CASSYSGRSSYNEQFF.

The genes are TRBV5-5 and TRBJ2-5; no clear D gene. In germline, CDR1 is SGHKS, CDR2 YYEKEE (reference sequence). V lost 5 bases and J lost 1, with 15 bases in between. This CDR3 contains 15 residues. The CDR3 region has the DNA TGTGCCAGCAGATTAACTCAGGCTCTCCAAGAGACCCAGTACTTC. This sequence encodes CASRLTQALQETQYF.

The V call is TRBV5-1, the J call TRBJ2-7; TRBD2 agrees at 9 bases. Germline CDR1 and CDR2: SGHRS and YFSETQ. The trim removed 5 bases at V and 6 bases at J, leaving 9 bases unmatched. The CDR3 is 14 amino acids. The CDR3 spells CASRLAGEALEQYF. The CDR3 nucleotides read TGCGCCAGCAGATTAGCGGGGGAGGCCCTCGAGCAGTACTTC.

The V and J genes are TRBV11-2 and TRBJ1-4, with D possibly being TRBD1 (5 bases). CDR1 and CDR2 (germline): SGHAT, FQNNGV. The V end was cut by 2 bases, the J end by 8 bases, with 18 bases between. This CDR3 comprises 16 residues. DNA of the CDR3: TGTGCCAGCAGCTTATTTTTGTCAGGGTTTGGCGAAAAACTGTTTTTT. Translated: CASSLFLSGFGEKLFF.

V usage is TRBV11-2 and J usage is TRBJ2-1; 11 nucleotides align to TRBD2. Unmatched junction bases numbered 7, after V lost 2 bases and J lost 10 bases. Germline lookup yields CDR1 SGHAT and CDR2 FQNNGV. CDR3 length: 15 residues. CDR3 coding DNA: TGTGCCAGCAGCTTAACAACTAGCGGGAGTGAAGAGCAGTTCTTC. Translation: CASSLTTSGSEEQFF. The whole variable domain, remainder taken from reference TRBV11-2 and TRBJ2-1, is EAGVAQSPRYKIIEKRQSVAFWCNPISGHATLYWYQQILGQGPKLLIQFQNNGVVDDSQLPKDRFSAERLKGVDSTLKIQPAKLEDSAVYLCASSLTTSGSEEQFFGPGTRLTVL.

The rearrangement joins TRBV30 to TRBJ1-1; D call uncertain. The CDR3 runs to 10 residues. Per germline, CDR1 GTSNPN and CDR2 SVGIG (reference sequence). Deletions cut 8 bases from V and 2 bases from J, with 6 bases between. The CDR3 nucleotides read TGTGCCCTCAGTAACACTGAAGCTTTCTTT. Translating it yields CALSNTEAFF.

V gene TRBV7-9 combines with J gene TRBJ2-1, with D unclear. The CDR3 contains 13 residues. Germline V gene lookup returns CDR1 SEHNR and CDR2 FQNEAQ (reference sequence). Trimming removed 4 bases from V and 4 bases from J, with 8 bases in between. The CDR3 nucleotides are TGTGCCAGCAGCTCAGATAAGTACAATGAGCAGTTCTTC. Translating gives CASSSDKYNEQFF.

The V call is TRBV19, the J call TRBJ1-5; D call uncertain. Trimming took off 5 bases at V and 3 bases at J, with 11 bases between the two ends. The V gene's germline CDR1 is LNHDA and CDR2 SQIVND (reference sequence). The CDR3 has 14 residues. Here the CDR3 reads CASSATNTNQPQHF. The CDR3 coding sequence is TGTGCCAGTAGTGCAACTAATACCAATCAGCCCCAGCATTTT. Full variable domain (remainder filled in from reference TRBV19 and TRBJ1-5): DGGITQSPKYLFRKEGQNVTLSCEQNLNHDAMYWYRQDPGQGLRLIYYSQIVNDFQKGDIAEGYSVSREKKESFPLTVTSAQKNPTAFYLCASSATNTNQPQHFGDGTRLSIL.

The genes are TRBV27 and TRBJ2-3; 13 positions agree with TRBD2. The CDR3 is 19 residues long. With V trimmed by 5 bases and J by 5 bases, 16 bases remained unmatched. Germline V gene sequence: CDR1 MNHEY, CDR2 SMNVEV (reference sequence). CDR3 region: CASSPRTSGGAGKKDTQYF. The CDR3 nucleotides read TGTGCCAGCAGTCCACGTACTAGCGGGGGGGCCGGTAAGAAAGATACGCAGTATTTT.

The chain uses TRBV18 and TRBJ1-2; TRBD1 agrees at 9 bases. The CDR3 covers 14 residues. The germline CDR1 and CDR2 sequences are KGHSH and LQKENI. V shed 5 bases and J 4 bases; nucleotides not matched to a gene: 5. CDR3 sequence: CASSSTGGTYGYTF. The CDR3 DNA is TGTGCCAGCTCATCGACAGGGGGGACCTATGGCTACACCTTC.

This chain uses TRBV20-1 with TRBJ1-2; D unresolved. Trimming removed 1 base from V and 6 bases from J, with 6 bases in between. This CDR3 has 11 amino acids. Germline CDR1 and CDR2: DFQATT and SNEGSKA (reference sequence). The CDR3 protein is CSARARDGYTF. The CDR3, as DNA: TGCAGTGCTAGAGCCCGCGATGGCTACACCTTC.

This chain joins TRBV18 and TRBJ1-1, with a possible D match to TRBD1 (6 bases). CDR1 is KGHSH and CDR2 is LQKENI in the germline V gene. Deletions cut 5 bases from V and 4 bases from J, with 8 bases between. This CDR3 comprises 12 residues. The CDR3 bases are TGTGCCAGCTCAGTACAGGGCACTGAAGCTTTCTTT. Amino acids: CASSVQGTEAFF.

The V gene is TRBV19, the J gene TRBJ1-4; no reliable D call. Germline values: CDR1 LNHDA, CDR2 SQIVND (reference sequence). CDR3 length: 11 residues. The V gene lost 3 bases and the J gene lost 7 bases, with 3 bases spanning the gap. The CDR3, as DNA: TGTGCCAGTAGTATGGCTGAAAAACTGTTTTTT. This translates into CASSMAEKLFF.

The chain joins TRBV4-1 to TRBJ1-2; a possible D gene is TRBD1 (5 bases). Trimming removed 0 bases from V and 6 bases from J, with 17 bases in between. CDR1 and CDR2 (germline): MGHRA, YSYEKL. The CDR3 runs to 16 residues. The CDR3 DNA reads as TGCGCCAGCAGCCAAGATTGGGGGGTAGGGGTCCATGGCTACACCTTC. As protein: CASSQDWGVGVHGYTF.

The genes are TRBV5-1 and TRBJ1-2; D not resolved. Germline V gives CDR1 SGHRS, CDR2 YFSETQ. Trimming removed 6 bases from V and 8 bases from J, with 23 bases in between. The CDR3 consists of 15 residues. CDR3 amino acids: CASTKEGSGVGGYTF. The CDR3 coding sequence is TGCGCCAGCACTAAAGAGGGATCCGGAGTGGGAGGCTACACCTTC.

This clone appeared a few times. This chain joins TRBV2 and TRBJ2-1; D may be TRBD2 (6 bases). The length of the CDR3 is 14 residues. The V end lost 6 bases, the J end lost 9 bases, and 18 bases lay between the germline ends. The germline CDR1 and CDR2 sequences are SNHLY and FYNNEI. CDR3 amino acids: CASRGVRGRIEQFF. DNA of the CDR3: TGTGCCAGCAGGGGGGTCCGGGGGAGGATTGAGCAGTTCTTC.

The chain couples TRBV4-1 to TRBJ2-2, with TRBD2 identical over 8 bases. The CDR3 covers 19 residues. Losses at the gene ends were 3 bases for V and 4 bases for J; bases not matched to a gene: 16. Germline values: CDR1 MGHRA, CDR2 YSYEKL. CDR3 residues: CASSQNVGAGGGVTGELFF. CDR3 sequence (DNA): TGCGCCAGCAGCCAGAACGTAGGTGCGGGGGGCGGTGTCACCGGGGAGCTGTTTTTT.

The gene calls are TRBV5-4 and TRBJ2-3, with D tentatively TRBD2 (7 bases). V gave up 4 bases and J gave up 5 bases, with 17 bases separating them. Looked up from germline, CDR1 is SGHNT and CDR2 is YYREEE (reference sequence). The CDR3 covers 15 residues. The CDR3 DNA follows: TGTGCCAGCAGCATATCGGGGGGCCGAGGAGATACGCAGTATTTT. Encoded protein: CASSISGGRGDTQYF.

Points on this clone: The sample holds other DNA sequences that translate to the same CDR3. The chain links TRBV7-8 to TRBJ2-7; 7 bases are shared with TRBD2. The J segment lost 1 base and the V segment lost 3 bases, leaving 12 bases of the junction unmatched. CDR1 is SGHVS and CDR2 is FQNEAQ in the germline V gene. This CDR3 is built from 17 residues. CDR3 coding DNA: TGTGCCAGCAGCTTTGATGGACTGGCGGGGGTGTCCTACGAGCAGTACTTC. It codes for CASSFDGLAGVSYEQYF.

This clone turned up a few times. V usage is TRBV5-1 and J usage is TRBJ1-1; perhaps TRBD1 as D (5 bases). There are 15 residues in the CDR3. The germline V and J ends were trimmed by 0 bases and 2 bases, with 11 bases remaining between them. Germline CDR1 reads SGHRS; CDR2 reads YFSETQ. The CDR3 here is CASSLARDSNTEAFF. The CDR3 nucleotides read TGCGCCAGCAGCTTGGCCCGGGACTCCAACACTGAAGCTTTCTTT.

The chain carries TRBV27 and TRBJ1-1; the D gene is possibly TRBD1 (5 bases). Germline V gene data show CDR1 as MNHEY and CDR2 as SMNVEV (reference sequence). V lost 4 bases and J lost 5, with 17 bases in between. This CDR3 is 15 amino acids long. The DNA of the CDR3 is TGTGCCAGCAGTTCCGGGGGGATAGGTGAGACTGAAGCTTTCTTT. Its translation: CASSSGGIGETEAFF.